This is a list of T cell receptor beta chains from one sample in a study of technical replicates of blood from several donors. Some clones are missing from TCRdb's copy, which holds only in-frame ones; the method was immunoSEQ multiplex PCR. The table shows under 90,000 clones, with 90% to 95% occurring only once. Sequenced material: T cells isolated from PBMCs. All receptors derive from a human donor in good health. Each CDR3 is given without its conserved first and last residue. Fields, in order: V gene, CDR3 protein.

TRBV19	ASSIGTSSYNEQF
TRBV9	ASSVALGAGELF
TRBV12-5	ARSGGCQFNEKLF
TRBV5-6	ASSLGRGYGYT
TRBV6-1	ATPRETPGWAF
TRBV11-2	ASSSYRENTGELF
TRBV5-1	ASRQTGLAGAETQY
TRBV9	ASSVTSGGYNEQF
TRBV9	ASSVGAGRETQY
TRBV13	ASSLGGRHSPLH
TRBV28	ASSLPTGTYEQY
TRBV5-4	ASSYWTSGNNEQF
TRBV7-9	ASSFLPGDVTGELF
TRBV27	ASSRSGGSSYNEQF
TRBV4-1	ASSQGQGNQPQH
TRBV12-5	ASGLEGAGGYT
TRBV5-5	ASSRGDSLREAF
TRBV5-1	ASSFDNYEQY
TRBV6-5	ASSPTGLGGYGYT
TRBV7-9	ASSRRSLETQY
TRBV28	ASSLTGPGRANYGYT
TRBV18	ASSPVEGRNSPLH
TRBV5-1	ASSVTSGYEQY
TRBV19	ASSGPQQDFNEKLF
TRBV10-2	ASSPDRGGGQPQH
TRBV5-4	ASSTPLLEGNYGYT
TRBV15	ATSRSGQGKRNEQF
TRBV28	ASSWGQGQDEKLF
TRBV9	ASSGTSGNEQY
TRBV5-1	ASTEAGIDRDWQETQY
TRBV7-6	ASSLSAGGPSLSYNEQF
TRBV7-9	ASSRLEAEPYQPQH
TRBV27	ASSPHRSEQY
TRBV13	ASGGGIYEQY
TRBV10-3	AISESQDESEAF
TRBV7-9	ASSLPGGLTDTQY
TRBV7-9	ASSFDGGPFLEQY
TRBV6-5	ASSFPASGTQY
TRBV28	ASSFPFSTYGYT
TRBV9	ASSVGQRNEKLF
TRBV28	ASSFFGKSTDTQY
TRBV7-8	ASSLTSAGANVLT
TRBV13	ASSSPRTSGREFYGTDTQY
TRBV2	ASSAGTTSYNEQF
TRBV10-3	AISLPGQGGHEQF
TRBV28	ASSLLGGTDYEQY
TRBV7-8	ASSHQRGKAGGHHEQF
TRBV28	ASRMTSGSYEQY
TRBV19	ASSIIAGAYEQY
TRBV11-2	ASSLSRRGANSPLH